This TCR beta chain appears in the sequencing data of a study of cytomegalovirus exposure and HLA in healthy donors. Turning to the study itself: A prior study identified 120 million or so unique TCR beta sequences from around 180 million T cells.

General study results and limits: Using the classifier, cytomegalovirus status was reportedly diagnosed with high specificity and sensitivity. There were 150 to 200 TCR beta chains listed as cytomegalovirus-associated.

CDR1 is MNHEY and CDR2 is SVGAGI in the germline V gene. V dropped 7 bases and J dropped 3 bases, with 13 bases sitting between them. The CDR3 length is 13 residues. PCR used 60 Vbeta primers and 13 Jbeta primers. Profiled with immunoSEQ multiplex PCR; TCRdb holds only in-frame clones, not every one. The repertoire holds about 93,000 clones, 65% to 85% seen once, with under 4% in the top ten. A remark on this clone: Its cognate antigen is unknown.

Sequencing input: PBMCs. The sequence was collected from a man in his fifties or sixties in good health and CMV-seronegative. The J gene is TRBJ2-7, the V gene TRBV6-5; D not certain. The CDR3 here is CASKLGVLYEQYF. CDR3 DNA: TGTGCCAGCAAGCTTGGTGTTCTCTACGAGCAGTACTTC.